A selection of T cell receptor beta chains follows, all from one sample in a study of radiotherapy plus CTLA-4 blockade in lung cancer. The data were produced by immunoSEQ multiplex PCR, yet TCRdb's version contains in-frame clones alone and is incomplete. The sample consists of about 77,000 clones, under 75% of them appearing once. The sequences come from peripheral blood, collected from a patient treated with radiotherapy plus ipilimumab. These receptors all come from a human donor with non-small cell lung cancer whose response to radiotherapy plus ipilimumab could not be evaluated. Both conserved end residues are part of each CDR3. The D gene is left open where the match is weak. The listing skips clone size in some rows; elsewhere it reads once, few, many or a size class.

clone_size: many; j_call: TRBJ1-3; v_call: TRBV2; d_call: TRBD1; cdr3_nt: TGTGCCAGCAGTTCTCTACAGGGGTACTCTGGAAACACCATATATTTT; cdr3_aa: CASSSLQGYSGNTIYF
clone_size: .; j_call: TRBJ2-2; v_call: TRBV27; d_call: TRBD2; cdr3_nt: TGTGCCAGCACCAAGTTCGGGGCTAGCGGGGGAGTCGGGGAGCTGTTTTTT; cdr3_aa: CASTKFGASGGVGELFF
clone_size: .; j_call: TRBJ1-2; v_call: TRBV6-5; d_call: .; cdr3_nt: TGTGCCAGCAGTTACGTCCAGGGGCAATCCTATGGCTACACCTTC; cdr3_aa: CASSYVQGQSYGYTF
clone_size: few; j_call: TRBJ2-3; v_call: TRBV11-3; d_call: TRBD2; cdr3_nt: TGTGCCAGCAGCTTAGGGACTAGCGGGAGAACAGATACGCAGTATTTT; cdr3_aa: CASSLGTSGRTDTQYF
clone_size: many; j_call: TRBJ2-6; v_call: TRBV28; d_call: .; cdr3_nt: TGTGCCAGCAGTTCTAAAAGATACTCTGGGGCCAACGTCCTGACTTTC; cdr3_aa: CASSSKRYSGANVLTF
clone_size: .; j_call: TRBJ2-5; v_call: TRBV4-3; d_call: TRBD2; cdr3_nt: TGCGCCAGCAGCCAAGATATGAAGGGGAAAGCGGGGGCCGAGACCCAGTACTTC; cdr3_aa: CASSQDMKGKAGAETQYF
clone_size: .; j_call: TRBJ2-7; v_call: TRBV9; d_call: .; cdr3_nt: TGTGCCAGCAGCGCAGGAGGGACCGCCTCCTACGAGCAGTACTTC; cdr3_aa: CASSAGGTASYEQYF
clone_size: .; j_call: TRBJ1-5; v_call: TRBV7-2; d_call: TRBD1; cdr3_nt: TGTGCCAGCAGCGTAACAGGGGGCGGGAGCAATCAGCCCCAGCATTTT; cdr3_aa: CASSVTGGGSNQPQHF
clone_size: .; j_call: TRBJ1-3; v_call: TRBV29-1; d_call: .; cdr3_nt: TGCAGCGTTGGCCAGGGGACACCTGGAAACACCATATATTTT; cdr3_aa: CSVGQGTPGNTIYF
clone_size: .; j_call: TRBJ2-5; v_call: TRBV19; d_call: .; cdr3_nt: TGTGCCACAAGGAGCGGTATTCAAGAGACCCAGTACTTC; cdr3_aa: CATRSGIQETQYF
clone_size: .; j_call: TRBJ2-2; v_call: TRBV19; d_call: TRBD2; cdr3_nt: TGTGCCAGCGAATTACCCGATCTAGCGGGAGCCCACGGGGAGCTGTTTTTT; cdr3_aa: CASELPDLAGAHGELFF
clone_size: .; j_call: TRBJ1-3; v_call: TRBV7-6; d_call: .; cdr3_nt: TGTGCCAGCAGCCCTCAGGCAGGGGACTCTGGAAACACCATATATTTT; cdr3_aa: CASSPQAGDSGNTIYF
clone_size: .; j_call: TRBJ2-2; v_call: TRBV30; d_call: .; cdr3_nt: TGTGCCTGGAGTGTACCCAGGGGAGGGTTCACCGGGGAGCTGTTTTTT; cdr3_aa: CAWSVPRGGFTGELFF
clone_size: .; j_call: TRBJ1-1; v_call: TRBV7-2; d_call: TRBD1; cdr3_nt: TGTGCCAGCAGCTTATTTGGGGGGACAGTGAACACTGAAGCTTTCTTT; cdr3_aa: CASSLFGGTVNTEAFF
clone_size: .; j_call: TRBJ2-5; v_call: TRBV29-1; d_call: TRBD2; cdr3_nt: TGCAGCGCAACTAGCGGGGGAGAGACCCAGTACTTC; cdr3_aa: CSATSGGETQYF
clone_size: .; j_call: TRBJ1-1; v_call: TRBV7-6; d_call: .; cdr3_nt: TGTGCCAGCAGCTTCCGCAGGTCGGTCCCATCTGAAGCTTTCTTT; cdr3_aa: CASSFRRSVPSEAFF
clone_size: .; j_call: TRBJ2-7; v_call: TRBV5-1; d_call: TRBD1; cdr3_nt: TGCGCCAGCAGCTTGGGACAGGGAGTGGGTGAGCAGTACTTC; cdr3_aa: CASSLGQGVGEQYF
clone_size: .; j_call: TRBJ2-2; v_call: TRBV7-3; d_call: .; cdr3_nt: TGTGCCAGCAGCTTTCGGGTCGGGGAGCTGTTTTTT; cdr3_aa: CASSFRVGELFF
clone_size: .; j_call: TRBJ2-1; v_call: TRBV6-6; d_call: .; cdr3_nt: TGTGCCAGCAGTTACTCGAAGCGCAGCAATGAGCAGTTCTTC; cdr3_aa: CASSYSKRSNEQFF
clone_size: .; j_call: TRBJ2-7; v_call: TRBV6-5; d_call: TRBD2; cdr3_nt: TGTGCCAGCAGTCCTCCTAGCGGGGGCCTCTACGAGCAGTACTTC; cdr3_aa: CASSPPSGGLYEQYF
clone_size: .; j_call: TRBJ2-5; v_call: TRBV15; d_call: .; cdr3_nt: TGTGCCACCAGCAGAGATCAGGGGAGAGAGCAGTACTTC; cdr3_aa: CATSRDQGREQYF
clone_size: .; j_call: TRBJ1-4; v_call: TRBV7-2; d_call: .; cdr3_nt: TGTGCCAGCAGCATTACAGGGATAGCTAATGAAAAACTGTTTTTT; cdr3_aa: CASSITGIANEKLFF
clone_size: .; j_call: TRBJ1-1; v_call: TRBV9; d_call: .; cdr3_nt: TGTGCCAGCAGCGCCTCTGGACAGTTAGGCACTGAAGCTTTCTTT; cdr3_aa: CASSASGQLGTEAFF
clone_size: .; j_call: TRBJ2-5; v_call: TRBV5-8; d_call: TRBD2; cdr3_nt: TGTGCCAGCAGCTTGGCCGGGGGGGAGACCCAGTACTTC; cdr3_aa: CASSLAGGETQYF
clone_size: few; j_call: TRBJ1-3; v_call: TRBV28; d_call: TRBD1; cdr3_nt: TGTGCCAGCAGTTCGCCGGGACAGGGGGCTCGAAACACCATATATTTT; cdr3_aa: CASSSPGQGARNTIYF
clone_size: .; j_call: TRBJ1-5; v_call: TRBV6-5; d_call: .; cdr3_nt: TGTGCCAGCAGCCCGGACAGAAATCAGCCCCAGCATTTT; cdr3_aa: CASSPDRNQPQHF
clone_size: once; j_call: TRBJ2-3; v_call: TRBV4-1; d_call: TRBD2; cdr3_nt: TGCGCCAGCAGCCAGTTAAGCGGGAGGGCCGAAACGCAGTATTTT; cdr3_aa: CASSQLSGRAETQYF
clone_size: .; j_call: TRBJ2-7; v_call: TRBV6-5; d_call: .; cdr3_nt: TGTGCCAGCAGTTACTCGACAGGCTACGAGCAGTACTTC; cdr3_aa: CASSYSTGYEQYF
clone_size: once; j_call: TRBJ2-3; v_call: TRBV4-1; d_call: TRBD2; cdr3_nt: TGCGCCAGCAGCCAAGATCGATCGGGTAGCGGGAGGGTCGATACGCAGTATTTT; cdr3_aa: CASSQDRSGSGRVDTQYF
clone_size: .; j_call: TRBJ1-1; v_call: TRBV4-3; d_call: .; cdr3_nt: TGCGCCAGCAGCTCTCAAGGAGTAATGATGAACACTGAAGCTTTCTTT; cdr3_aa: CASSSQGVMMNTEAFF
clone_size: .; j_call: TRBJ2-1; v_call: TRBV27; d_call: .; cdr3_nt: TGTGCCAGCAGTCTGTACAATGAGCAGTTCTTC; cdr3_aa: CASSLYNEQFF
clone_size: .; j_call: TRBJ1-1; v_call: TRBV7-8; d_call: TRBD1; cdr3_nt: TGTGCCAGCAGCTTACGAGGGACAGGCGCCCGGAAGGTGGTCGCTGAAGCTTTCTTT; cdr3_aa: CASSLRGTGARKVVAEAFF
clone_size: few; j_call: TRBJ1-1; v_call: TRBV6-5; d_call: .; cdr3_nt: TGTGCCAGCAGTCCCCGACAGCTGAACACTGAAGCTTTCTTT; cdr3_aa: CASSPRQLNTEAFF
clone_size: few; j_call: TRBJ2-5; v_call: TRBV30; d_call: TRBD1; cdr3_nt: TGTGCCGTCCCCACCACAGGGGGGGAGACCCAGTACTTC; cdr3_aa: CAVPTTGGETQYF
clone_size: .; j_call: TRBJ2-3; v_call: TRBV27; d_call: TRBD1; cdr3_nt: TGTGCCAGCAGTTCGATACAGGGGGTCACAGATACGCAGTATTTT; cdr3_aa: CASSSIQGVTDTQYF
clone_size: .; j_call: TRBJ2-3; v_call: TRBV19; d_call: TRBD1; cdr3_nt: TGTGCCAGTAGTGTCCTCACAGGGGTAGATACGCAGTATTTT; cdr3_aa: CASSVLTGVDTQYF
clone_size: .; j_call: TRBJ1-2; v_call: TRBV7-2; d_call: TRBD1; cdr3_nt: TGTGCCAGCAGCCACGCCGGGGACAGGGGGCGGTACTATGGCTACACCTTC; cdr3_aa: CASSHAGDRGRYYGYTF
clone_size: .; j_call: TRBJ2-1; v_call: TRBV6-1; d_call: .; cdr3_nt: TGTGCCAGCAGCTTACTACCGGGGGAACATGAGCAGTTCTTC; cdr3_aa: CASSLLPGEHEQFF
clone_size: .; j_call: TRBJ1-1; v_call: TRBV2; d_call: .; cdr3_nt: TGTGCCAGCAGGGACAGCACTGAAGCTTTCTTT; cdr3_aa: CASRDSTEAFF
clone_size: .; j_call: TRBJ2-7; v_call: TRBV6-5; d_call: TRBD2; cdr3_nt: TGTGCCAGCAGTTTAATTAGCGGGGATACTTCCTACGAGCAGTACTTC; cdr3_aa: CASSLISGDTSYEQYF
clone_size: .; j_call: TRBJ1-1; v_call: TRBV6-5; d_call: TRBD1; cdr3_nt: TGTGCCAGCAGTAGACAGGGGAACACTGAAGCTTTCTTT; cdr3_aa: CASSRQGNTEAFF
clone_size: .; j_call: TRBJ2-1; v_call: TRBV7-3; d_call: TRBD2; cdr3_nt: TGTGCCAGCAGCCCAAGCGGGAGGAGGGACAATGAGCAGTTCTTC; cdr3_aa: CASSPSGRRDNEQFF
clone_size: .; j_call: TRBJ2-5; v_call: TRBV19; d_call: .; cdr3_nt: TGTGCCAGTAGTATAGACAGGGCGCCCCAAGAGACCCAGTACTTC; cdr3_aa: CASSIDRAPQETQYF
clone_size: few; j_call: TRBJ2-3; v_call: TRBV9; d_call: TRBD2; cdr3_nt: TGTGCCAGCAGCCTAACTAGCGGGAGGGTTCCAGATACGCAGTATTTT; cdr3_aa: CASSLTSGRVPDTQYF
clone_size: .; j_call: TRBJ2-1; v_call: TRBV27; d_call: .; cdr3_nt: TGTGCCAGCAGTGACTACTACAATGAGCAGTTCTTC; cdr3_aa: CASSDYYNEQFF
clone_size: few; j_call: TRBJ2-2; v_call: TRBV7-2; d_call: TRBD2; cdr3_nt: TGTGCCAGCAGCCCTGTGGCGGGGGGCACCGGGGAGCTGTTTTTT; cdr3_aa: CASSPVAGGTGELFF
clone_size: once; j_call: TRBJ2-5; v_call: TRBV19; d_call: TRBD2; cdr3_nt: TGTGCCAGTAGTATGTCCGGGACTATCCAAGAGACCCAGTACTTC; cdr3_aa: CASSMSGTIQETQYF
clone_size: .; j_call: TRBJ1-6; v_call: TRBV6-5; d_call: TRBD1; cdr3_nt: TGTGCCAGCAGTCCCCACAGGGGGCGGGCCTCCCTCCACTTT; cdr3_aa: CASSPHRGRASLHF
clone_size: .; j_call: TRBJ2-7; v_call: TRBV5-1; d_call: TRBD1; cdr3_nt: TGCGCCAGCAGCCACGGGACAGGGAGTAGCTCCTACGAGCAGTACTTC; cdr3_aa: CASSHGTGSSSYEQYF
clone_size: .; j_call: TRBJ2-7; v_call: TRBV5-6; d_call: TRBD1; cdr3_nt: TGTGCCAGCAGCTCTATTGCGGGGACAGGGGCGGCCTACGAGCAGTACTTC; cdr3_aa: CASSSIAGTGAAYEQYF
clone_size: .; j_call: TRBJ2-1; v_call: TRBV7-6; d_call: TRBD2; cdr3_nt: TGTGCCAGCAGCTTATTACTAGCGGGGGTGGAGCAGTTCTTC; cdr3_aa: CASSLLLAGVEQFF
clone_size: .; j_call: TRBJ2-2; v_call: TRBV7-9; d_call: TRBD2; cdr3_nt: TGTGCCAGCAGCATGTTCGGGGGGGCCGGGGAGCTGTTTTTT; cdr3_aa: CASSMFGGAGELFF